The 21 T cell receptor beta chains reported below all come from one sample, sequenced in a study of chronic HIV infection and antiretroviral therapy (dated by TCRdb to about 2015). Receptor libraries were prepared by 5' RACE. TCRdb lists the instrument as Illumina MiSeq. TCRdb reprocessed the public reads (quality trimming at Q25 with fastp, clone calling with MiXCR) and kept in-frame beta chains. Merged by CDR3 protein, the rows form single entries marked with the most common genes and DNA. In this sample the table shows tens of thousands of distinct CDR3 sequences, more than 8% of which occur a single time. The top ten constitute 2.5% to 3.5% of the sample. Sequencing was done on a sample of peripheral blood. These receptors were taken from an adult who had HIV and had not received antiretroviral therapy, or was an uninfected healthy control (not recorded which).

This clonotype showed up just a few times. The junction shows a germline mismatch at one end, possibly a read error. The V and J genes are TRBV2 and TRBJ1-3, with no clear D. This CDR3 comprises 12 residues. The germline CDR1 and CDR2 sequences are SNHLY and FYNNEI. CDR3 region: CASSVVGNTVYF. DNA of the CDR3: TGTGCCAGCAGTGTCGTTGGAAACACCGTATATTTT. Looking up the rest from reference TRBV2 and TRBJ1-3 gives the full variable domain: EPEVTQTPSHQVTQMGQEVILRCVPISNHLYFYWYRQILGQKVEFLVSFYNNEISEKSEIFDDQFSVERPDGSNFTLKIRSTKLEDSAMYFCASSVVGNTVYFGEGSWLTVV.

This clonotype was counted ten times or more. The chain couples TRBV7-2 to TRBJ2-2; maybe TRBD1 (6 bases). Per germline, CDR1 SGHTA and CDR2 FQGNSA. This CDR3 contains 15 residues. Trimming shortened V by 4 bases and J by 6 bases, and 15 bases separated the two germline ends. Written as DNA, the CDR3 is TGTGCCAGCAGCTACCAGACAGGCGTCCCCGGGGAGCTGTTTTTT. It specifies CASSYQTGVPGELFF.

This clonotype was counted ten times or more. V and J are TRBV20-1 and TRBJ2-1, with no clear D. V lost 5 bases and J lost 10, with 12 bases in between. CDR3 length equals 11 residues. CDR1 and CDR2 from the germline V gene are DFQATT and SNEGSKA (reference sequence). DNA for the CDR3: TGCAGTGCTTGGACGTATCAAGAGCAGTTCTTC. Protein: CSAWTYQEQFF.

This chain joins TRBV28 and TRBJ2-7, with a possible D match to TRBD1 (6 bases). V was pared by 5 bases and J by 2 bases, with 13 bases between. In germline, CDR1 is MDHEN, CDR2 SYDVKM. The CDR3 loop spans 14 amino acids. CDR3 bases: TGTGCCAGCAGTGCCTCACAGGGAACCTACGAGCAGTACTTC. Encoded protein: CASSASQGTYEQYF. The full variable domain, its missing parts supplied by reference TRBV28 and TRBJ2-7, is DVKVTQSSRYLVKRTGEKVFLECVQDMDHENMFWYRQDPGLGLRLIYFSYDVKMKEKGDIPEGYSVSREKKERFSLILESASTNQTSMYLCASSASQGTYEQYFGPGTRLTVT.

As regards this clonotype: This may be a read error: a much more frequent sequence differs by one nucleotide. The V gene is TRBV20-1, the J gene TRBJ2-7; perhaps TRBD1 as D (5 bases). Germline V lookup: CDR1 DFQATT, CDR2 SNEGSKA (reference sequence). The CDR3 runs 15 residues. V shed 4 bases and J shed 0 bases, with 16 bases lying between them. CDR3 amino acids: CSATPGSVNSYEQYF. CDR3 nucleotide sequence: TGCAGTGCTACCCCAGGGTCGGTAAACTCCTACGAGCAGTACTTC.

This clonotype turned up a few times. The chain combines TRBV29-1 with TRBJ2-1; 10 nucleotides agree with TRBD1. The V and J ends lost 6 bases and 3 bases, in that order; junction bases with no gene match: 5. The length of the CDR3 is 14 residues. Germline V gives CDR1 SQVTM, CDR2 ANQGSEA. CDR3 DNA sequence: TGCAGCGTCGCCGGGACAGGGGACTACAATGAGCAGTTCTTC. Amino acid sequence: CSVAGTGDYNEQFF.

V is TRBV12-3 or TRBV12-4 and J is TRBJ1-2; 8 nucleotides line up with TRBD1. With 6 bases clipped from V and 8 bases from J, the junction kept 5 bases outside the gene matches. This CDR3 is built from 12 residues. CDR3 sequence reads: CASRTGTGGYTF. DNA for the CDR3: TGTGCCAGCAGGACCGGGACAGGAGGCTACACCTTC.

This clonotype was seen at least ten times. The J gene is TRBJ2-1, the V gene TRBV27; no clear D. Trimming took 2 bases from V and 6 from J, leaving 8 bases between them. This CDR3 spans 13 amino acids. Per the germline V gene, CDR1 is MNHEY and CDR2 is SMNVEV (reference sequence). CDR3 nucleotide sequence: TGTGCCAGCAGTTTAGCCCCCGCCAATGAGCAGTTCTTC. This sequence encodes CASSLAPANEQFF.

This clonotype has more than one count but fewer than ten. The V gene is TRBV28, the J gene TRBJ1-1; 7 positions agree with TRBD1. This CDR3 region has 13 residues. CDR1 is MDHEN and CDR2 is SYDVKM in the germline V gene. The V and J ends lost 6 bases and 8 bases, in that order; junction bases with no gene match: 9. The CDR3, as DNA: TGTGCCAGCAGCACAGGGGCTGCTGCGGAAGCTTTCTTT. Amino acid sequence: CASSTGAAAEAFF.

This clonotype appeared many times. The chain is built from TRBV20-1 and TRBJ2-2, with 9 bases matching TRBD1. The V segment lost 0 bases and the J segment 0 bases; nucleotides outside the gene matches: 2. This CDR3 contains 16 residues. Germline V gene data show CDR1 as DFQATT and CDR2 as SNEGSKA (reference sequence). In DNA form, the CDR3 reads TGCAGTGCTAGAGAAACAGGGGGCGCGAACACCGGGGAGCTGTTTTTT. As protein: CSARETGGANTGELFF.

This clonotype was picked up many times. The V call is TRBV2, the J call TRBJ2-2, with 8 bases aligning to TRBD1. The CDR3 is 15 residues long. Trimming cost V 4 bases and J 5 bases; bases outside gene matches: 6. Germline V gene lookup returns CDR1 SNHLY and CDR2 FYNNEI. CDR3 coding DNA: TGTGCCAGCAGTGTTTCCGGGACAGGTACCGGGGAGCTGTTTTTT. Translated: CASSVSGTGTGELFF.

This clonotype was seen at least ten times. The gene calls are TRBV29-1 and TRBJ2-1; D is unresolved. The CDR3 contains 13 residues. Trimming shortened V by 7 bases and J by 5 bases, and 15 bases separated the two germline ends. Germline CDR1 is SQVTM and CDR2 is ANQGSEA. The CDR3 DNA sequence: TGCAGCGGAGCCGCGGATTTCGACAATGAGCAGTTCTTC. Protein sequence: CSGAADFDNEQFF.

This clonotype was observed a handful of times. The CDR3 sequence is CSVETGGTDTQYF. The DNA for the CDR3 is TGCAGCGTTGAGACGGGGGGCACAGATACGCAGTATTTT. The chain is built from TRBV29-1 and TRBJ2-3; D is possibly TRBD2 (6 bases). Germline CDR1 and CDR2: SQVTM and ANQGSEA. The V gene lost 3 bases and the J gene lost 1 base, with 8 bases spanning the gap. This CDR3 region has 13 residues.

In regard to this clonotype: A read error may account for a junction end that differs from germline. V and J are TRBV15 and TRBJ1-1, with 8 nucleotides matching TRBD1. Per germline, CDR1 LNHNV and CDR2 YYDKDF (reference sequence). The CDR3 consists of 15 residues. DNA for the CDR3: TGTGCCACCAGCAGAGATAACAGGGGGGACACTGAAACTTTCTTT. It translates to CATSRDNRGDTETFF.

The gene calls are TRBV4-3 and TRBJ2-3; no clear D. Germline CDR1 is LGHNA and CDR2 is YSLEER. This CDR3 spans 14 amino acids. V was pared by 0 bases and J by 2 bases, with 6 bases between. The CDR3 nucleotides are TGCGCCAGCAGCCAAGAAGCTAACACAGATACGCAGTATTTT. Its translation is CASSQEANTDTQYF.

The J gene is TRBJ2-5, the V gene TRBV7-3; 8 bases agree with TRBD2. The CDR3 is 16 amino acids. Per the germline V gene, CDR1 is SGHTA and CDR2 is FQGTGA. After removal of 1 base from V and 0 bases from J, the junction contained 4 bases not matched to a gene. CDR3 nucleotide sequence: TGTGCCAGCAGCTTAAATCCAGCGGGAGACCAAGAGACCCAGTACTTC. Residues: CASSLNPAGDQETQYF.

The CDR3 DNA reads TGTGCCAGCAGCTTAGGGGGACTAGCGGGTAGCACAGATACGCAGTATTTT. Translating it yields CASSLGGLAGSTDTQYF. The chain carries TRBV7-2 and TRBJ2-3, with TRBD2 matching 12 bases. The V segment lost 1 base and the J segment 0 bases; nucleotides outside the gene matches: 2. The CDR3 has 17 amino acids. The germline gives CDR1 SGHTA, CDR2 FQGNSA.

As regards this clonotype: A read error is possible here, since a much larger clone lies one base away. J is TRBJ1-1 and V is TRBV29-1; 7 positions agree with TRBD1. This CDR3 spans 12 amino acids. Germline V gene data show CDR1 as SQVTM and CDR2 as ANQGSEA. CDR3 amino acids: CSVGTAYTETFF. The CDR3, as DNA: TGCAGCGTAGGGACAGCTTACACTGAAACTTTCTTT.

Many counts were recorded for this clonotype. This chain links TRBV11-2 with TRBJ1-3; tentative D call: TRBD1 (5 bases). Germline lookup yields CDR1 SGHAT and CDR2 FQNNGV. The V end lost 6 bases, the J end lost 0 bases, and 12 bases lay between the germline ends. The CDR3 covers 15 residues. The CDR3 bases are TGTGCCAGCAGTCCTGTGAGGGGCTCTGGAAACACCATATATTTT. Amino acid sequence: CASSPVRGSGNTIYF.

The V and J genes are TRBV2 and TRBJ1-5; D might be TRBD1 (5 bases). V shed 6 bases and J shed 0 bases, with 9 bases lying between them. Germline V gene data show CDR1 as SNHLY and CDR2 as FYNNEI. This CDR3 is built from 14 residues. The CDR3 DNA reads as TGTGCCAGCAGGGGGGGTTATAGCAATCAGCCCCAGCATTTT. This encodes CASRGGYSNQPQHF. Based on the CDR3 plus reference TRBV2 and TRBJ1-5, the full variable domain is EPEVTQTPSHQVTQMGQEVILRCVPISNHLYFYWYRQILGQKVEFLVSFYNNEISEKSEIFDDQFSVERPDGSNFTLKIRSTKLEDSAMYFCASRGGYSNQPQHFGDGTRLSIL.

This clonotype was observed many times. This chain connects TRBV6-2 or TRBV6-3 to TRBJ2-7; 7 nucleotides agree with TRBD2. The ends lost 4 bases at V and 0 bases at J; junction bases unmatched: 3. CDR3 length: 14 residues. Germline-derived CDR1 and CDR2 are MNHEY and SVGEGT. The CDR3 bases are TGTGCCAGCAGTTCTAGCGGTAGCTCCTACGAGCAGTACTTC. Residues: CASSSSGSSYEQYF.